This TCR beta chain comes out of a study of cytomegalovirus exposure and HLA in healthy donors. Study-wide findings and caveats: The likely explanation for a cluster of highly shared sequence variants was sequencing artifact. Only CMV serostatus was available as immune exposure information.

In the PCR, 60 Vbeta and 13 Jbeta primers were used. The protocol was immunoSEQ multiplex PCR, while the TCRdb copy is restricted to in-frame clones and leaves out a portion. Among 150,000 to 200,000 clones, over 65% were seen once, and the ten largest hold approximately 7.1%. About this clone: Its antigen is unknown.

This CDR3 region has 14 residues. V shed 6 bases, J shed 2 bases, and the junction held 5 bases outside the gene matches. The germline V gene has CDR1 MNHNY and CDR2 SVGAGI (reference sequence). This TCR was sampled from a man in his forties or fifties in good health and CMV-seropositive. This sequence joins TRBV6-6 and TRBJ2-3; TRBD1 matches at 7 bases. Sequences were obtained from PBMCs. The CDR3 region is CASSRDSNTDTQYF. As DNA, the CDR3 is TGTGCCAGCAGCAGGGACAGTAACACAGATACGCAGTATTTT.